This entry lists 13 T cell receptor beta chains sequenced from one sample in a study of OX40 agonist ivuxolimab in advanced cancers. Produced via immunoSEQ multiplex PCR; TCRdb's table is partial and in-frame only. The sample carries 80,000 or so clones, 90% to 95% recorded once. The sequencing here drew on CD4+ or CD8+ T cells sorted from blood, taken in a trial of the OX40 agonist ivuxolimab. The source of these receptors is an adult with an advanced solid tumor such as melanoma, head and neck, liver or kidney cancer.

The sample holds a few counts of this clone. This chain joins TRBV6-5 and TRBJ2-7; D is ambiguous. Per the germline V gene, CDR1 is MNHEY and CDR2 is SVGAGI. The ends were cut back, 0 bases at V and 5 bases at J, with 14 bases in the middle. The CDR3 runs to 15 residues. The CDR3 is CASSYSAFTENEQYF. DNA of the CDR3: TGTGCCAGCAGTTACTCGGCTTTTACAGAGAACGAGCAGTACTTC.

DNA of the CDR3: TGTGCCAGCAGTGCTCTAGCGGGGGGGCCCGGGGAGCTGTTTTTT. Translated: CASSALAGGPGELFF. The chain combines TRBV2 with TRBJ2-2; 12 nucleotides match TRBD2. The CDR3 totals 15 residues. Germline lookup yields CDR1 SNHLY and CDR2 FYNNEI. The junction had 3 bases not matched to a gene; V was cut back by 4 bases and J by 6 bases.

This sequence joins TRBV27 and TRBJ2-7; no reliable D call. Trimming left V 5 bases short and J 1 base short, with 12 bases between. From germline, CDR1 is MNHEY and CDR2 SMNVEV (reference sequence). The CDR3 covers 14 residues. The CDR3 loop is CASSPRRFSYEQYF. In DNA form, the CDR3 reads TGTGCCAGCAGTCCCCGTCGGTTTTCCTACGAGCAGTACTTC.

The chain employs TRBV7-9 and TRBJ2-5; perhaps D is TRBD1 or TRBD2 (6 bases each). The V and J ends lost 0 bases and 5 bases respectively, with 13 bases between them. Looked up from germline, CDR1 is SEHNR and CDR2 is FQNEAQ (reference sequence). The CDR3 loop spans 15 amino acids. The CDR3 loop reads CASSLAPGALETQYF. The CDR3 bases are TGTGCCAGCAGCTTAGCCCCGGGGGCGCTGGAGACCCAGTACTTC.

The genes are TRBV7-9 and TRBJ2-1; D may correspond to TRBD1 or TRBD2 (5 bases each). From germline, CDR1 is SEHNR and CDR2 FQNEAQ (reference sequence). The V and J ends lost 5 bases and 2 bases respectively, with 16 bases between them. The CDR3 is made up of 16 amino acids. This CDR3 is CASSPRSEGTYNEQFF. CDR3 bases: TGTGCCAGCAGCCCCCGATCTGAGGGGACCTACAATGAGCAGTTCTTC.

The V gene is TRBV10-3, the J gene TRBJ2-7; unclear D gene. CDR3 length: 12 amino acids. V lost 2 bases, J lost 6 bases, and 8 bases lay in between. CDR1 ENHRY and CDR2 SYGVKD come from the germline V gene. The chain's CDR3 is CAISEKGSEQYF. The DNA of the CDR3 is TGTGCCATCAGTGAGAAAGGCTCCGAGCAGTACTTC.

The rearrangement links TRBV6-5 to TRBJ1-4; possible D gene TRBD1, 5 bases. The CDR3 extends over 14 amino acids. Trimming removed 6 bases from V and 7 bases from J, with 15 bases in between. Germline V CDR1 and CDR2: MNHEY, SVGAGI. The CDR3 reads CASRVGGSSEKLFF. In DNA form, the CDR3 reads TGTGCCAGCAGGGTGGGGGGGAGTAGTGAAAAACTGTTTTTT.

The chain employs TRBV5-1 and TRBJ2-2, with TRBD1 matching 8 bases. Germline CDR1 and CDR2: SGHRS and YFSETQ. There are 18 residues in the CDR3. V shed 0 bases, J shed 5 bases, and the junction held 12 bases outside the gene matches. Written as DNA, the CDR3 is TGCGCCAGCAGCTTGGCCGGCAGGGGGCAAATAGGGACCGGGGAGCTGTTTTTT. Its protein product is CASSLAGRGQIGTGELFF.

A note on this clone: The sample contains more than one DNA sequence encoding this CDR3. The rearrangement joins TRBV7-9 to TRBJ2-1; weak D call: TRBD1 (5 bases). The germline gives CDR1 SEHNR, CDR2 FQNEAQ (reference sequence). Trimming cost V 1 base and J 5 bases, with 6 bases left between them. CDR3 length equals 13 residues. The DNA of the CDR3 is TGTGCCAGCAGCTTAGGACAGAACAATGAGCAGTTCTTC. Translation: CASSLGQNNEQFF.

The rearrangement uses TRBV7-2 and TRBJ1-2; 11 nucleotides align to TRBD1. This CDR3 has 15 amino acids. Germline values: CDR1 SGHTA, CDR2 FQGNSA. With 4 bases clipped from V and 6 bases from J, the junction kept 7 bases outside the gene matches. CDR3 in amino acids: CASSSHRTGGNGYTF. CDR3 DNA sequence: TGTGCCAGCAGCTCCCACCGGACAGGGGGCAATGGCTACACCTTC.

The gene calls are TRBV7-2 and TRBJ2-7, with a possible D match to TRBD1 (6 bases). CDR1 is SGHTA and CDR2 is FQGNSA in the germline V gene. Trimming took off 5 bases at V and 0 bases at J, with 23 bases between the two ends. The CDR3 has 18 residues. The CDR3 loop reads CASSRGSDSPPSSYEQYF. The CDR3 DNA sequence: TGTGCCAGCAGCCGGGGCTCGGACAGTCCCCCGAGCTCCTACGAGCAGTACTTC.

This clone was found once. Different DNA sequences within this sample yield the same CDR3. The CDR3: CASSFSDYGYTF. The CDR3, as DNA: TGTGCCAGCAGTTTTTCTGACTATGGCTACACCTTC. The gene calls are TRBV28 and TRBJ1-2; D remains unclear. This CDR3 has 12 amino acids. From germline, CDR1 is MDHEN and CDR2 SYDVKM. Trimming stripped 3 bases from V and 3 bases from J, with 5 bases between.

This sequence joins TRBV11-2 and TRBJ2-2; D might be TRBD1 (6 bases). Trimming stripped 3 bases from V and 6 bases from J, with 8 bases between. Germline assignment: CDR1 SGHAT and CDR2 FQNNGV. The CDR3 consists of 13 residues. CDR3 residues: CASSFGGPGELFF. The CDR3 DNA reads as TGTGCCAGCAGCTTTGGGGGCCCCGGGGAGCTGTTTTTT.